These 4 T cell receptor beta chains were sequenced from one sample in a study of T-cell reconstitution after alpha-beta-depleted transplantation in children. Library preparation (for TCRbeta) was performed with unique molecular identifiers. TCRdb independently ran MiXCR on the PCR reads; one entry per CDR3 protein. The data show about 400,000 distinct CDR3 sequences, 15% to 20% seen once. Material: PBMCs, mostly from graft donor cells, obtained 360 days after TCRalphabeta/CD19-depleted stem cell transplant. The receptors shown here come from a boy in the first two years of life who had a stem cell transplant for Wiskott-Aldrich syndrome, so the T cells may come from the graft donor.

This chain connects TRBV18 to TRBJ2-5; D not certain. The germline V and J ends were trimmed by 3 bases and 2 bases, with 7 bases remaining between them. The CDR3 has 13 amino acids. CDR1 KGHSH and CDR2 LQKENI come from the germline V gene. The CDR3 nucleotides are TGTGCCAGCTCACCGAAGATTCAAGAGACCCAGTACTTC. Its protein is CASSPKIQETQYF.

The chain links TRBV2 to TRBJ2-1, with 7 bases identical to TRBD1. Germline V gene lookup returns CDR1 SNHLY and CDR2 FYNNEI. There are 15 residues in the CDR3. V shed 6 bases, J shed 8 bases, and the junction held 13 bases outside the gene matches. The CDR3 protein is CASSRGGPLGDEQFF. As DNA, the CDR3 is TGTGCCAGCAGCCGAGGGGGCCCTTTGGGCGATGAGCAGTTCTTC.

In this sample, this clonotype turned up a few times. The chain is built from TRBV12-3 or TRBV12-4 and TRBJ2-5, with TRBD2 matching over 14 bases. There are 16 residues in the CDR3. After removal of 6 bases from V and 1 base from J, the junction contained 4 bases not matched to a gene. The CDR3 nucleotides read TGTGCCAGCAGCCGCGGACTAGCGGGGGGCCAAGAGACCCAGTACTTC. Its protein is CASSRGLAGGQETQYF.

The gene calls are TRBV3-1 and TRBJ2-3; D call uncertain. CDR3 length: 14 residues. Looked up from germline, CDR1 is LGHDT and CDR2 is YNNKEL (reference sequence). Trimming took 0 bases from V and 6 from J, leaving 10 bases between them. The CDR3 spells CASSQEPRSDTQYF. For the CDR3, the DNA is TGTGCCAGCAGCCAAGAACCCAGGAGCGATACGCAGTATTTT.